This T cell receptor beta chain was sequenced for a study of monozygotic twins with inflammatory bowel disease. TCRdb derives one entry per CDR3 protein from the 5' RACE reads, leaving out DNA. This table lists roughly 330,000 distinct CDR3 sequences. Study results and caveats: Among IBD patients, fewer clonotypes were shared with others than among healthy twins, especially with disease activity.

Remarks on this clonotype: What it binds is unknown.

Germline V gives CDR1 MDHEN, CDR2 SYDVKM. This CDR3 has 15 amino acids. This sequence originates from a human donor with ulcerative colitis or Crohn's disease, or a healthy co-twin of an affected twin (not recorded which). The sequencing input was blood. This sequence joins TRBV28 and TRBJ1-1; with no DNA, the TCRdb D assignment of TRBD1 cannot be verified. The CDR3 loop is CASSLQTGAITEAFF.